This T cell receptor beta chain appears in the sequencing data of a study of cytomegalovirus exposure and HLA in healthy donors. The table lists this clone with a count of one. Antigen specificity is unknown. Losses at the gene ends were 0 bases for V and 6 bases for J; bases not matched to a gene: 7. This CDR3 has 15 amino acids. Germline V CDR1 and CDR2: KGHSH, LQKENI. PCR involved 60 Vbeta and 13 Jbeta primers. Sequenced by immunoSEQ multiplex PCR; TCRdb stores in-frame clones only, minus some. Among under 200,000 clones listed, 70% to 80% were seen once. Study-wide findings and caveats: Most TCR beta V segments were productive about 87% or about 30% of the time in an earlier analysis.

This receptor was obtained from a man aged 25 to 45 in good health and CMV-seropositive. The J gene is TRBJ2-7, the V gene TRBV18; 8 bases map to TRBD1. The specimen was PBMCs. The CDR3 sequence: CASSPPSRGLGEQYF. In DNA form, the CDR3 reads TGTGCCAGCTCACCACCGTCCAGGGGGCTTGGCGAGCAGTACTTC.